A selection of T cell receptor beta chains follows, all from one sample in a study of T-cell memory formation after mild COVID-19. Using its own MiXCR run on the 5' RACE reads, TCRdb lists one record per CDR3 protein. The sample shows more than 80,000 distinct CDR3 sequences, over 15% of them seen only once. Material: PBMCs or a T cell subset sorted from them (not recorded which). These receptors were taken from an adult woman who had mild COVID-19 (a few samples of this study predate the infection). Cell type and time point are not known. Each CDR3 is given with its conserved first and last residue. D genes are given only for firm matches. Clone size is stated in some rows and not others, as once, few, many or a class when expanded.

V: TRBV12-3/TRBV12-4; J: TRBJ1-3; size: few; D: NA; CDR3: CASDWGGFAGNTIYF; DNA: TGTGCCAGCGATTGGGGGGGCTTCGCTGGAAACACCATATATTTT
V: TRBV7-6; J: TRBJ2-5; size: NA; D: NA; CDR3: CASSLGAQWKETQYF; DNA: TGTGCCAGCAGCTTAGGCGCACAGTGGAAAGAGACCCAGTACTTC
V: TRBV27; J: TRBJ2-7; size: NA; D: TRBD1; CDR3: CASSSRQGIYEQYF; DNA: TGTGCCAGCAGTTCGCGACAGGGGATCTACGAGCAGTACTTC
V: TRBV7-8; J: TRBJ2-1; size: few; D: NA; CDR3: CASSSLAGAYNEQFF; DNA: TGTGCCAGCAGCTCCCTGGCGGGGGCTTACAATGAGCAGTTCTTC
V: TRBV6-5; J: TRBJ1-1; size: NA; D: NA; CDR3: CASTLTGAATEAFF; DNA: TGTGCCAGCACCCTTACAGGCGCCGCCACTGAAGCTTTCTTT
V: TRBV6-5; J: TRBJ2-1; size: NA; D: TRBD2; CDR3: CASSYQTSGDNEQFF; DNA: TGTGCCAGCAGTTACCAGACTAGCGGAGACAATGAGCAGTTCTTC
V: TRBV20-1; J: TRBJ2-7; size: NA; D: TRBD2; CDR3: CSAGDRDYTYEQYF; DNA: TGCAGTGCCGGGGACCGGGACTACACCTACGAGCAGTACTTC
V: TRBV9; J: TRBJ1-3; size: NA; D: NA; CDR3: CASSVVEDSGNTIYF; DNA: TGTGCCAGCAGCGTAGTAGAGGACTCTGGAAACACCATATATTTT
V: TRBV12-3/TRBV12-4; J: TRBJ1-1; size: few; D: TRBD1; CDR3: CASSLRDRGPTEAFF; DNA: TGTGCCAGCAGTTTACGGGACAGGGGGCCTACTGAAGCTTTCTTT
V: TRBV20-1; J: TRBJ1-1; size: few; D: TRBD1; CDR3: CSAYRDRGATEAFF; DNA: TGCAGTGCTTACCGGGACAGGGGTGCCACTGAAGCTTTCTTT
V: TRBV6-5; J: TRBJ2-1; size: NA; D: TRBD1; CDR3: CASSSGQGAGEQFF; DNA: TGTGCCAGCAGTTCAGGACAGGGAGCGGGTGAGCAGTTCTTC
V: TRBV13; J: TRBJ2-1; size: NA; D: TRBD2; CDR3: CASSVGLAGSGEQFF; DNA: TGTGCCAGCAGCGTCGGACTAGCGGGATCGGGGGAGCAGTTCTTC
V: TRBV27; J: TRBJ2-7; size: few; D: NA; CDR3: CASSFSDSYEQYF; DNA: TGTGCCAGCAGTTTCTCGGACTCCTACGAGCAGTACTTC
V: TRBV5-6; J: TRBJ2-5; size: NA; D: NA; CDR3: CASSQDPQEAQYF; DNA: TGTGCCAGCAGCCAAGACCCTCAAGAAGCCCAGTACTTC
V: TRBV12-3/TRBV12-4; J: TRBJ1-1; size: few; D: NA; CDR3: CASSFAGITEAFF; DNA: TGTGCCAGCAGTTTTGCAGGGATCACTGAAGCTTTCTTT
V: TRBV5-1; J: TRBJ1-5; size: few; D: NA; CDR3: CASSSTGTQPQHF; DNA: TGCGCCAGCAGCTCGACAGGTACCCAGCCCCAGCATTTT
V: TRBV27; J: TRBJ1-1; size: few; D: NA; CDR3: CASSLSGFPNTEAFF; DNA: TGTGCCAGCAGTTTATCCGGGTTTCCGAACACTGAAGCTTTCTTT
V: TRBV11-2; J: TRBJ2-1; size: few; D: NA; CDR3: CASSSQGGRSSYNEQFF; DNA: TGTGCCAGCAGCTCCCAGGGTGGCCGTAGCTCCTACAATGAGCAGTTCTTC
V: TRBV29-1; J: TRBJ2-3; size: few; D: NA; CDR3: CSVSTDTDTQYF; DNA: TGCAGCGTTAGCACGGACACAGATACGCAGTATTTT
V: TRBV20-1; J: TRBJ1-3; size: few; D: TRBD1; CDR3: CSARAVTGAGNTIYF; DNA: TGCAGTGCTAGAGCGGTGACAGGGGCTGGAAACACCATATATTTT
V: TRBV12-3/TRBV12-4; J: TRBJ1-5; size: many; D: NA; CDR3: CASSLIGSPQHF; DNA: TGTGCCAGCAGTTTAATAGGGAGTCCCCAGCATTTT
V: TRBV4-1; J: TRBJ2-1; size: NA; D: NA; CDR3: CASSQDSAQGFNEQFF; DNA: TGCGCCAGCAGCCAAGATTCGGCCCAGGGGTTCAATGAGCAGTTCTTC
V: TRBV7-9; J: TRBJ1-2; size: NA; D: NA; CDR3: CASSLVPVGMDSNSRGYTF; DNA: TGTGCCAGCAGCTTAGTGCCGGTCGGGATGGACTCTAATTCGAGAGGCTACACCTTC
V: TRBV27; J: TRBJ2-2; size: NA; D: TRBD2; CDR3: CASSSTSGGLGAGELFF; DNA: TGTGCCAGCAGTTCGACTAGCGGGGGCCTAGGGGCCGGGGAGCTGTTTTTT